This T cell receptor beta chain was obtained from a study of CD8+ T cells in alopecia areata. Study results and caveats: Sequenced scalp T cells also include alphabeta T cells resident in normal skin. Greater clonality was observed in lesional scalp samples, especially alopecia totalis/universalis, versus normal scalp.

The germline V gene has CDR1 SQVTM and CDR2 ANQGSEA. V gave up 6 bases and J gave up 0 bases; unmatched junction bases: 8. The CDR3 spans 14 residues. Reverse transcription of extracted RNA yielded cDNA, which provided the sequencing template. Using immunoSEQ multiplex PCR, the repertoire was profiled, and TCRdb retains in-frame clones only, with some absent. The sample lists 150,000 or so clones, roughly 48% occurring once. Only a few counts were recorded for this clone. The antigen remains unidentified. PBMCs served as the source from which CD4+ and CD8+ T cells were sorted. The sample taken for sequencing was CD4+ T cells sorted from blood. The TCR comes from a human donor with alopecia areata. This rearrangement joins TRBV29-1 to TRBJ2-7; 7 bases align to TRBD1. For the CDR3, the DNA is TGCAGCGTCTCTCCCGGGACAGCCTCCTACGAGCAGTACTTC. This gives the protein CSVSPGTASYEQYF.